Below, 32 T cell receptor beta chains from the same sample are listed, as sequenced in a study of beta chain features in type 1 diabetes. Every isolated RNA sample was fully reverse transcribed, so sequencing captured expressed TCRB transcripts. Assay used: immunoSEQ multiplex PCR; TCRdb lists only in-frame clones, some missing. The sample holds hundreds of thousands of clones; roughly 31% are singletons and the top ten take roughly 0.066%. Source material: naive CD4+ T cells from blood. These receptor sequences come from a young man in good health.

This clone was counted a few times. In nucleotides, the CDR3 is TGCAGCGTTGAGAGGGTGGCGGGCGGCTACACCTTC. Protein sequence: CSVERVAGGYTF. V and J are TRBV29-1 and TRBJ1-2; D remains unclear. V was pared by 3 bases and J by 8 bases, with 13 bases between. There are 12 residues in the CDR3. Germline V gene sequence: CDR1 SQVTM, CDR2 ANQGSEA. Supplemented by reference TRBV29-1 and TRBJ1-2, the full variable domain reads SAVISQKPSRDICQRGTSLTIQCQVDSQVTMMFWYRQQPGQSLTLIATANQGSEATYESGFVIDKFPISRPNLTFSTLTVSNMSPEDSSIYLCSVERVAGGYTFGSGTRLTVV.

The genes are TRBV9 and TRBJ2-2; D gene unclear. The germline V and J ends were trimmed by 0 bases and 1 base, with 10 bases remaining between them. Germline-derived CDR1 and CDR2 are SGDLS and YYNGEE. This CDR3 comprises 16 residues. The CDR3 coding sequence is TGTGCCAGCAGCGTAGACGGCAGAGTGAACACCGGGGAGCTGTTTTTT. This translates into CASSVDGRVNTGELFF. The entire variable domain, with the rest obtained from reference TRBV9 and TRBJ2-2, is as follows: DSGVTQTPKHLITATGQRVTLRCSPRSGDLSVYWYQQSLDQGLQFLIQYYNGEERAKGNILERFSAQQFPDLHSELNLSSLELGDSALYFCASSVDGRVNTGELFFGEGSRLTVL.

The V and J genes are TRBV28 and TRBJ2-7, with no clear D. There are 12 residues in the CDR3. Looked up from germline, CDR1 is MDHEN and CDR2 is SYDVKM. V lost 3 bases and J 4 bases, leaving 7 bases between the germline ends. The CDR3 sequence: CASSFHTYEQYF. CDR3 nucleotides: TGTGCCAGCAGTTTCCACACGTACGAGCAGTACTTC.

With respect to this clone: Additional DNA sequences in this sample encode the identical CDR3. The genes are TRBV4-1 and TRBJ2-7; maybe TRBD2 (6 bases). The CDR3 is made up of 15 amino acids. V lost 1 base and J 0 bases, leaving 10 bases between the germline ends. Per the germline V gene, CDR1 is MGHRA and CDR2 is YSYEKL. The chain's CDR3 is CASSQAGVTSYEQYF. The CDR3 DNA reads TGCGCCAGCAGCCAAGCGGGGGTGACCTCCTACGAGCAGTACTTC.

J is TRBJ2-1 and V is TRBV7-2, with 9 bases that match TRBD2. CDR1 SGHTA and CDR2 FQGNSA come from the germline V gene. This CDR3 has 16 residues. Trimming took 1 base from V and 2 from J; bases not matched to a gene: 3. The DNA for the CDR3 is TGTGCCAGCAGCTTAGTTAGCGGGAGTGCCTACAATGAGCAGTTCTTC. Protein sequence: CASSLVSGSAYNEQFF. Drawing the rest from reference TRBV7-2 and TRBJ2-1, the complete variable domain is GAGVSQSPSNKVTEKGKDVELRCDPISGHTALYWYRQSLGQGLEFLIYFQGNSAPDKSGLPSDRFSAERTGGSVSTLTIQRTQQEDSAVYLCASSLVSGSAYNEQFFGPGTRLTVL.

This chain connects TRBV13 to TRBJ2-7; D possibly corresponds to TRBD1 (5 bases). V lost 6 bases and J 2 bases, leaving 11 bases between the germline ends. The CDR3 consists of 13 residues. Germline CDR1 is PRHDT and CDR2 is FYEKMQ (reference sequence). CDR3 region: CASRKTATYEQYF. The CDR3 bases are TGTGCCAGCAGAAAGACAGCCACCTACGAGCAGTACTTC.

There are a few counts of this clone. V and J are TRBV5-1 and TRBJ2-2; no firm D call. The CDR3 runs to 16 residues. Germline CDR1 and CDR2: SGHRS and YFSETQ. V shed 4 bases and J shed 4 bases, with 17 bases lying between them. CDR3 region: CASSPSLADGTGELFF. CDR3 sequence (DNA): TGCGCCAGCAGCCCCTCCCTCGCGGACGGCACCGGGGAGCTGTTTTTT.

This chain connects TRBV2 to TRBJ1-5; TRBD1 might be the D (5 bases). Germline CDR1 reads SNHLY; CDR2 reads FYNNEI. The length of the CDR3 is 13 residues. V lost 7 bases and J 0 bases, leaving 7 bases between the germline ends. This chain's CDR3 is CASTGGSNQPQHF. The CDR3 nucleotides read TGTGCCAGCACTGGGGGTAGCAATCAGCCCCAGCATTTT. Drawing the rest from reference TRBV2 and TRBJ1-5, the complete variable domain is EPEVTQTPSHQVTQMGQEVILRCVPISNHLYFYWYRQILGQKVEFLVSFYNNEISEKSEIFDDQFSVERPDGSNFTLKIRSTKLEDSAMYFCASTGGSNQPQHFGDGTRLSIL.

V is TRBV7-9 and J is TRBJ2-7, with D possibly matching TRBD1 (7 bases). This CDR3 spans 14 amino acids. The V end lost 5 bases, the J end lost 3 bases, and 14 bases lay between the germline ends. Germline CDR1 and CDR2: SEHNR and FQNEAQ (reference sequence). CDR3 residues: CASSTRQGLYEQYF. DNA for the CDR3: TGTGCCAGCAGCACTCGACAGGGACTCTACGAGCAGTACTTC.

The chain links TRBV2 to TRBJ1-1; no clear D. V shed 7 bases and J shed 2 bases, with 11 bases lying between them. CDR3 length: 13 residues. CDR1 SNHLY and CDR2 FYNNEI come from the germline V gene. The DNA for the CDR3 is TGTGCCAGCACGGAGGGCGTTAACACTGAAGCTTTCTTT. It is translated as CASTEGVNTEAFF. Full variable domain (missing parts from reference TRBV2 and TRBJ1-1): EPEVTQTPSHQVTQMGQEVILRCVPISNHLYFYWYRQILGQKVEFLVSFYNNEISEKSEIFDDQFSVERPDGSNFTLKIRSTKLEDSAMYFCASTEGVNTEAFFGQGTRLTVV.

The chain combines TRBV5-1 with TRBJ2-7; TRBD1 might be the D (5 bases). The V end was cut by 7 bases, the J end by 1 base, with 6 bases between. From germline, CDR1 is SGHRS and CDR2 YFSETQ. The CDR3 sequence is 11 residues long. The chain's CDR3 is CASRQSYEQYF. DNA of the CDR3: TGCGCCAGCCGACAGTCCTACGAGCAGTACTTC.

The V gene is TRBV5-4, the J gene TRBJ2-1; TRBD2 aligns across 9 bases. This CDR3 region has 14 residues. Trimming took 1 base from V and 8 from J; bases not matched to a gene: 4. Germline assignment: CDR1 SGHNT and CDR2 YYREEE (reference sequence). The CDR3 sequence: CASSLTSGRDEQFF. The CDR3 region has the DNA TGTGCCAGCAGCTTGACTAGCGGGCGGGATGAGCAGTTCTTC. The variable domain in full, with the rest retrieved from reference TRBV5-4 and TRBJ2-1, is ETGVTQSPTHLIKTRGQQVTLRCSSQSGHNTVSWYQQALGQGPQFIFQYYREEENGRGNFPPRFSGLQFPNYSSELNVNALELDDSALYLCASSLTSGRDEQFFGPGTRLTVL.

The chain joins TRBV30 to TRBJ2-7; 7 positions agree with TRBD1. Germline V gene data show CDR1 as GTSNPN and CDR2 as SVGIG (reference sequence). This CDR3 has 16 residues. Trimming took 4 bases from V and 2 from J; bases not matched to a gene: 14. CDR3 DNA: TGTGCCTGGACCATAAAAGGAGGCAGGGGGACCTACGAGCAGTACTTC. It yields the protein CAWTIKGGRGTYEQYF.

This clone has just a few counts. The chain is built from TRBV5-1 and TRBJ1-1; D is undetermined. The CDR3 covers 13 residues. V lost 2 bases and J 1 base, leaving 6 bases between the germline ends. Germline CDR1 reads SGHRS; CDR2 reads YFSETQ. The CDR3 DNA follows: TGCGCCAGCAGCTTCCATCAGAACACTGAAGCTTTCTTT. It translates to CASSFHQNTEAFF.

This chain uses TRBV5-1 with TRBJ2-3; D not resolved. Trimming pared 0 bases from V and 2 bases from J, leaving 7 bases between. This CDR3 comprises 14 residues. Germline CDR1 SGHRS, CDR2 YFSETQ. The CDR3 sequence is CASSLAANTDTQYF. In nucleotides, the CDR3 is TGCGCCAGCAGCTTGGCTGCTAACACAGATACGCAGTATTTT. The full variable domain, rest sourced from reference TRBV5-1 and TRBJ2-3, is KAGVTQTPRYLIKTRGQQVTLSCSPISGHRSVSWYQQTPGQGLQFLFEYFSETQRNKGNFPGRFSGRQFSNSRSEMNVSTLELGDSALYLCASSLAANTDTQYFGPGTRLTVL.

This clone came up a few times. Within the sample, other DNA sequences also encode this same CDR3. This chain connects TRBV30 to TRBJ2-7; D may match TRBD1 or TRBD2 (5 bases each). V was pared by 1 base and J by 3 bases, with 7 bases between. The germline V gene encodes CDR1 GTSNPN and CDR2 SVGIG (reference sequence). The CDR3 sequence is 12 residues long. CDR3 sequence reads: CAWSGDGYEQYF. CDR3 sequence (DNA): TGTGCCTGGAGTGGGGACGGCTACGAGCAGTACTTC.

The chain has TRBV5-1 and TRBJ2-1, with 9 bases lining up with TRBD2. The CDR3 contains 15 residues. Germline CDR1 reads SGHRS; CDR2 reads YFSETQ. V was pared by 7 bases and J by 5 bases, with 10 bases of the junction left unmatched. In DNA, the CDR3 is TGCGCCAGCGGGAGCGGGGGACTAGCCAACAATGAGCAGTTCTTC. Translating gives CASGSGGLANNEQFF.

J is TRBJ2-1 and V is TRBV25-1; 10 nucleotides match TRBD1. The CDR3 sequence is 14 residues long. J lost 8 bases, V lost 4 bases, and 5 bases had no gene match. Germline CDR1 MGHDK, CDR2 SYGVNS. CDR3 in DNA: TGTGCCAGCAGTGGCCGGGACAGGGGCCATGAGCAGTTCTTC. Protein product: CASSGRDRGHEQFF.

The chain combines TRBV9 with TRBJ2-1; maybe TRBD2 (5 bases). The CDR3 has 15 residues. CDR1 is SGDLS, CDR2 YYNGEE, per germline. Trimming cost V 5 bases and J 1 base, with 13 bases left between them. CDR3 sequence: CASSGSFRSYNEQFF. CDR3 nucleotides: TGTGCCAGCAGTGGGAGTTTTAGGTCCTACAATGAGCAGTTCTTC.

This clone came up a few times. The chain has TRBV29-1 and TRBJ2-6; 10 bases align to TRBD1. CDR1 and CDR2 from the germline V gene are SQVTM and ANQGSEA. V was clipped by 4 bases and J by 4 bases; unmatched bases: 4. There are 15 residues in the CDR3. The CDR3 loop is CSVGQGASGANVLTF. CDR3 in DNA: TGCAGCGTTGGACAGGGGGCGAGCGGGGCCAACGTCCTGACTTTC.

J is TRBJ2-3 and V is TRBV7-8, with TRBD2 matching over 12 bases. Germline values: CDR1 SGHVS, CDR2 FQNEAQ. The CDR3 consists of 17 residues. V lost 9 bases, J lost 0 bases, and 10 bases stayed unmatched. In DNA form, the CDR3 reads TGTGCCAGTAGCACCGGGACTAGCGGGCTTAGCACAGATACGCAGTATTTT. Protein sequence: CASSTGTSGLSTDTQYF.

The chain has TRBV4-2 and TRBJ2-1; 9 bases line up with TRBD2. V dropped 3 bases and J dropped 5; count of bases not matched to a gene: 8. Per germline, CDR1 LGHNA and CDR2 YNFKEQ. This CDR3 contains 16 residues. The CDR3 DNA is TGTGCCAGCAGCCAGCCCTTGGCGGGAGGGGACAATGAGCAGTTCTTC. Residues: CASSQPLAGGDNEQFF.

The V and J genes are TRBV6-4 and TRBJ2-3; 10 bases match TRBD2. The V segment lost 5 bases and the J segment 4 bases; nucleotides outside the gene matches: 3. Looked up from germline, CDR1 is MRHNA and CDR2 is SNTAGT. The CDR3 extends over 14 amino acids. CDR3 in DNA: TGTGCCAGCAGTACGACTAGCGGGTCAGATACGCAGTATTTT. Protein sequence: CASSTTSGSDTQYF.

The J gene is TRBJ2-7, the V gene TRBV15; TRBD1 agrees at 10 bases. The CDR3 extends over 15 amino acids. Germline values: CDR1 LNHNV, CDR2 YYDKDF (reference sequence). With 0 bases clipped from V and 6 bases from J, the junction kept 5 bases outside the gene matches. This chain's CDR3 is CATSREGQGNGEQYF. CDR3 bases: TGTGCCACCAGCAGAGAGGGACAGGGGAACGGCGAGCAGTACTTC.

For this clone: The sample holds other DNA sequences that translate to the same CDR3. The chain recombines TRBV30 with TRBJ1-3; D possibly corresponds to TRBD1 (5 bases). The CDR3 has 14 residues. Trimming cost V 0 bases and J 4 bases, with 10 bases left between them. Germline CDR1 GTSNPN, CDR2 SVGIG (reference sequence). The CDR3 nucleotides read TGTGCCTGGAGTGTCGGCAGGGCCGGAAACACCATATATTTT. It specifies CAWSVGRAGNTIYF.

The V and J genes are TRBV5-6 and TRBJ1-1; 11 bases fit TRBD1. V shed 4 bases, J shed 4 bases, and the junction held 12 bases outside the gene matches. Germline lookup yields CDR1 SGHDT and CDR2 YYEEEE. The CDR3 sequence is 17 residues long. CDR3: CASSPGQGAVLGTEAFF. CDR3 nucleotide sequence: TGTGCCAGCAGCCCAGGACAGGGGGCGGTTTTGGGCACTGAAGCTTTCTTT.

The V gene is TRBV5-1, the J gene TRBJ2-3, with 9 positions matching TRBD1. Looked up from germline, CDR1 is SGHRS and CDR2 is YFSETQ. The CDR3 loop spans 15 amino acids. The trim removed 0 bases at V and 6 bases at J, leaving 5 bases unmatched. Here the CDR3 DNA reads TGCGCCAGCAGCTTGGTAGGGACAGGGTCGGATACGCAGTATTTT. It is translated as CASSLVGTGSDTQYF.

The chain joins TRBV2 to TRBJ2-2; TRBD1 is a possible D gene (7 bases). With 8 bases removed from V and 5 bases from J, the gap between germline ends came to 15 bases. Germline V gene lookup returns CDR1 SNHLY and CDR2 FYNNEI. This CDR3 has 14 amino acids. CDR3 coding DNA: TGTGCCAGCGCGGGACAGCCCCTTACCGGGGAGCTGTTTTTT. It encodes CASAGQPLTGELFF. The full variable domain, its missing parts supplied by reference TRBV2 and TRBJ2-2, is EPEVTQTPSHQVTQMGQEVILRCVPISNHLYFYWYRQILGQKVEFLVSFYNNEISEKSEIFDDQFSVERPDGSNFTLKIRSTKLEDSAMYFCASAGQPLTGELFFGEGSRLTVL.

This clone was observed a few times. The CDR3 coding sequence is TGTGCCAGCAGCCAAGATCCGGGAGGGGGCTATGGCTACACCTTC. Its translation: CASSQDPGGGYGYTF. The V call is TRBV14, the J call TRBJ1-2; D may be TRBD1 (6 bases). Germline V CDR1 and CDR2: SGHDN, FVKESK. The CDR3 has 15 residues. Trimming pared 0 bases from V and 4 bases from J, leaving 12 bases between.

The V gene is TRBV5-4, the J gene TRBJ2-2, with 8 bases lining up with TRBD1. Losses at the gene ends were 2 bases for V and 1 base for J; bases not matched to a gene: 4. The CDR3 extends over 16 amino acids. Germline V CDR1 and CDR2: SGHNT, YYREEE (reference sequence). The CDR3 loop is CASSFGQGMNTGELFF. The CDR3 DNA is TGTGCCAGCAGCTTCGGACAGGGAATGAACACCGGGGAGCTGTTTTTT. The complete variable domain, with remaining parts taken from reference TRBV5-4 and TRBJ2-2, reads ETGVTQSPTHLIKTRGQQVTLRCSSQSGHNTVSWYQQALGQGPQFIFQYYREEENGRGNFPPRFSGLQFPNYSSELNVNALELDDSALYLCASSFGQGMNTGELFFGEGSRLTVL.

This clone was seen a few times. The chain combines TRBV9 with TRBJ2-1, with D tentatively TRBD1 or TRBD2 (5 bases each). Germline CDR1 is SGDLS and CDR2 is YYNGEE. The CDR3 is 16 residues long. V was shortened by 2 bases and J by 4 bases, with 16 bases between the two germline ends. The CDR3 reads CASSVRRDPDYNEQFF. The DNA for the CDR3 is TGTGCCAGCAGCGTCCGCCGGGACCCAGATTACAATGAGCAGTTCTTC.

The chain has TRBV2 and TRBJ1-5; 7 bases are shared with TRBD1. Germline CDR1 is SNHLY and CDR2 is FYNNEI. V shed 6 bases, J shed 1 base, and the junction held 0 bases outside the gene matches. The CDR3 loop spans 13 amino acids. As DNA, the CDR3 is TGTGCCAGCAGGGGACAGAGCAATCAGCCCCAGCATTTT. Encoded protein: CASRGQSNQPQHF.